The next 11 T cell receptor beta chains were all read from a single sample in a study of blood T cell repertoires in COVID-19. TCRdb keeps only in-frame clones here, not all; method: immunoSEQ multiplex PCR. The sample carries some 120,000 clones, 86% recorded once. Sequencing was performed on peripheral blood. The receptor set was obtained from a human donor in a cohort sampled during active COVID-19.

CDR3 DNA sequence: TGTGCCAGCAGTTACCTACAAAGGGAGGAGCAGTACTTC. Protein sequence: CASSYLQREEQYF. V and J are TRBV6-2 or TRBV6-3 and TRBJ2-7, with D possibly matching TRBD2 (5 bases). Germline V gene lookup returns CDR1 MNHEY and CDR2 SVGEGT. V was cut by 2 bases and J by 7 bases, with 12 bases left in between. The CDR3 length is 13 residues.

This chain uses TRBV7-9 with TRBJ2-5; D is possibly TRBD1 (5 bases). V was clipped by 1 base and J by 2 bases, with 11 bases between them. The CDR3 totals 15 residues. Per germline, CDR1 SEHNR and CDR2 FQNEAQ (reference sequence). The CDR3 region has the DNA TGTGCCAGCAGCTTAGGGTATGCAGGGCAAGAGACCCAGTACTTC. Its protein is CASSLGYAGQETQYF.

The V and J genes are TRBV20-1 and TRBJ2-5; TRBD1 agrees at 9 bases. The CDR3 length is 13 residues. CDR1 DFQATT and CDR2 SNEGSKA come from the germline V gene (reference sequence). The V segment lost 3 bases and the J segment 7 bases; nucleotides outside the gene matches: 6. CDR3 amino acids: CSASGTGWGTQYF. In DNA form, the CDR3 reads TGCAGTGCTAGTGGGACAGGGTGGGGGACCCAGTACTTC.

The chain is built from TRBV11-2 and TRBJ2-1; TRBD2 might be the D (6 bases). Trimming removed 0 bases at V and 2 bases at J, with 11 bases between. Germline assignment: CDR1 SGHAT and CDR2 FQNNGV. This CDR3 is 16 amino acids long. CDR3 DNA sequence: TGTGCCAGCAGCTTAGATATAGCGGCCCCCTACAATGAGCAGTTCTTC. Translating gives CASSLDIAAPYNEQFF.

This clone was picked up one time. This sequence joins TRBV3-1 (or the pseudogene TRBV3-2) and TRBJ1-3, with D perhaps TRBD1 (6 bases). V was pared by 6 bases and J by 0 bases, with 15 bases between. This CDR3 has 16 amino acids. Germline V gives CDR1 LGHDT, CDR2 YNNKEL (reference sequence). CDR3 region: CASSLEGVNSGNTIYF. The DNA for the CDR3 is TGTGCCAGCAGTCTAGAGGGGGTCAACTCTGGAAACACCATATATTTT.

This chain connects TRBV6-6 to TRBJ2-1; TRBD1 might be the D (6 bases). The V end was cut by 6 bases, the J end by 8 bases, with 23 bases between. The CDR3 is 16 residues long. Germline assignment: CDR1 MNHNY and CDR2 SVGAGI (reference sequence). Here the CDR3 reads CASSQPRGTKSDEQFF. The CDR3 DNA is TGTGCCAGCAGCCAGCCCAGAGGGACAAAATCCGATGAGCAGTTCTTC.

This chain links TRBV10-3 with TRBJ2-3; D is unresolved. Germline V lookup: CDR1 ENHRY, CDR2 SYGVKD. The CDR3 extends over 13 amino acids. V was clipped by 8 bases and J by 1 base, with 10 bases between them. CDR3 sequence: CAIASGGTDTQYF. CDR3 DNA: TGTGCCATCGCCTCGGGTGGCACAGATACGCAGTATTTT.

The J gene is TRBJ2-1, the V gene TRBV19, with 8 positions matching TRBD2. Germline V CDR1 and CDR2: LNHDA, SQIVND (reference sequence). J was trimmed by 0 bases and V by 5 bases; bases with no gene match: 9. The CDR3 runs 17 residues. CDR3 sequence: CASSVFSGVSSYNEQFF. The CDR3, as DNA: TGTGCCAGTAGTGTTTTTAGCGGGGTTAGCTCCTACAATGAGCAGTTCTTC.

This chain uses TRBV6-2 or TRBV6-3 with TRBJ2-7, with a weak D call TRBD1 (7 bases). Deletions cut 1 base from V and 4 bases from J, with 17 bases between. Germline V gene lookup returns CDR1 MNHEY and CDR2 SVGEGT. CDR3 length equals 16 residues. The CDR3 spells CASSYYGGAGGYEQYF. In nucleotides, the CDR3 is TGTGCCAGCAGTTACTACGGGGGAGCAGGGGGTTACGAGCAGTACTTC.

In nucleotides, the CDR3 is TGTGCCACCAGCGGCAGCCCCGGGACAGGGTTAGGCTCTGGAAACACCATATATTTT. It codes for CATSGSPGTGLGSGNTIYF. V gene TRBV15 combines with J gene TRBJ1-3, with 9 bases identical to TRBD1. Germline loops: CDR1 LNHNV, CDR2 YYDKDF (reference sequence). V trimming: 5 bases; J trimming: 0 bases; junction bases outside the gene matches: 14. CDR3 length equals 19 residues.

This clone was counted only a few times. The V gene is TRBV5-6, the J gene TRBJ2-7, with D perhaps TRBD1 (6 bases). Germline loops: CDR1 SGHDT, CDR2 YYEEEE. Trimming stripped 2 bases from V and 3 bases from J, with 12 bases between. CDR3 length: 14 residues. This chain's CDR3 is CASSLEPDSYEQYF. CDR3 nucleotide sequence: TGTGCCAGCAGCTTAGAACCGGACAGCTACGAGCAGTACTTC.